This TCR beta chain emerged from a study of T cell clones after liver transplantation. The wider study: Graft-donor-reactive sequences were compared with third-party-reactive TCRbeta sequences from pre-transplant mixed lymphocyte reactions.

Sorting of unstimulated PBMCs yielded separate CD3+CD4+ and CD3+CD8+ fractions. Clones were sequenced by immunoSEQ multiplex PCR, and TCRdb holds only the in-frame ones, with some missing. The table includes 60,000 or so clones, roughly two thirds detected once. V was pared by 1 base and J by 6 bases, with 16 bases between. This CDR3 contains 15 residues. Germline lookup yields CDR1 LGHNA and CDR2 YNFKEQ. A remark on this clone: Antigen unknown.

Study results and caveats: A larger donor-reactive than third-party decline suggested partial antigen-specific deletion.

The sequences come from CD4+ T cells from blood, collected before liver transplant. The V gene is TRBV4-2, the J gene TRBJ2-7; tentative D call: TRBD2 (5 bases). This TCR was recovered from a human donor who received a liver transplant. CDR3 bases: TGTGCCAGCAGCCAAGGGCAAGGAGGTAGTTCCGAGCAGTACTTC. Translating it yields CASSQGQGGSSEQYF.